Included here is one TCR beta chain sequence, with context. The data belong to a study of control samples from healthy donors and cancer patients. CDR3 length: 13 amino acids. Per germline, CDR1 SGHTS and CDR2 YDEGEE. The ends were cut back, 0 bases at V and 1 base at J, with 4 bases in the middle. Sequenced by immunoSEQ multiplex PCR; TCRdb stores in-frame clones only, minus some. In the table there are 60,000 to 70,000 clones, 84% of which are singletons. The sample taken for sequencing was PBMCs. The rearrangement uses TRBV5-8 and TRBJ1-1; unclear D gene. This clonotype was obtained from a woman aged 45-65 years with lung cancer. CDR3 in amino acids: CASSLEGNTEAFF. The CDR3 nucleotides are TGTGCCAGCAGCTTGGAGGGGAACACTGAAGCTTTCTTT. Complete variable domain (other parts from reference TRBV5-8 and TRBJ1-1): EAGVTQSPTHLIKTRGQQATLRCSPISGHTSVYWYQQALGLGLQFLLWYDEGEERNRGNFPPRFSGRQFPNYSSELNVNALELEDSALYLCASSLEGNTEAFFGQGTRLTVV.